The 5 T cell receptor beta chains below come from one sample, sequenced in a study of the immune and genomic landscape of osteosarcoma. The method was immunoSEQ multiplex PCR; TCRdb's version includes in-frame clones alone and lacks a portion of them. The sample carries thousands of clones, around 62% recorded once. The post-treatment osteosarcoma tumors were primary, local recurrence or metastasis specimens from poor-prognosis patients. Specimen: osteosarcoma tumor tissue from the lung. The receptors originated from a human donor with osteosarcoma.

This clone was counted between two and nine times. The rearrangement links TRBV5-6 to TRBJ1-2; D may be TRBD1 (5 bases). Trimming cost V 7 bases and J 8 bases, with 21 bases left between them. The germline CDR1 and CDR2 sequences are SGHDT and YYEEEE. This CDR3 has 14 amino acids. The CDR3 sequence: CASGTVGRENGYTF. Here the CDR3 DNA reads TGTGCCAGCGGAACCGTCGGCAGGGAGAACGGCTACACCTTC.

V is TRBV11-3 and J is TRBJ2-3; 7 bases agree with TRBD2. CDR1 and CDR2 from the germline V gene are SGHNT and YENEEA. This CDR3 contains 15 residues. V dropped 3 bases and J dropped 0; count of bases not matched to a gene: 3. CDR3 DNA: TGTGCCAGCAGCTTGGGTAGCGGGAGCACAGATACGCAGTATTTT. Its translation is CASSLGSGSTDTQYF.

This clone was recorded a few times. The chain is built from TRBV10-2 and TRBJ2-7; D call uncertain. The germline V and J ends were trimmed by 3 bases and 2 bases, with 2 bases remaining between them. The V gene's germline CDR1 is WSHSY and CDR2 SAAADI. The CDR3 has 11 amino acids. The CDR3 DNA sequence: TGCGCCAGCAGTGACACCTACGAGCAGTACTTC. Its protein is CASSDTYEQYF.

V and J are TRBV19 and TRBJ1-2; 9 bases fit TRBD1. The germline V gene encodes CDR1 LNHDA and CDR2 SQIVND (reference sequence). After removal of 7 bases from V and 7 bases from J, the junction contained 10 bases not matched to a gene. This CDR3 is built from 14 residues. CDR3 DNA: TGTGCCAGTACCCCGGGACAGGGTGAAGGTGGCTACACCTTC. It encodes CASTPGQGEGGYTF.

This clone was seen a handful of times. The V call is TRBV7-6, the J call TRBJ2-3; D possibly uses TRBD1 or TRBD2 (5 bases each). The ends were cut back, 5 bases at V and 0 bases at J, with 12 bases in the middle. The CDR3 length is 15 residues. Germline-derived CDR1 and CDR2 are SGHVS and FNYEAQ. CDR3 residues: CASSPRGASTDTQYF. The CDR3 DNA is TGTGCCAGCAGCCCACGGGGCGCAAGCACAGATACGCAGTATTTT.